The subject of this entry is one T cell receptor beta chain. The assay was immunoSEQ multiplex PCR, and TCRdb's table has in-frame clones only and misses some. The sample includes 55,000 to 85,000 clones, roughly 80% of them seen just once. This sample stems from a study of blood T cell repertoires in COVID-19. The germline V and J ends were trimmed by 5 bases and 2 bases, with 27 bases remaining between them. Per the germline V gene, CDR1 is MNHNY and CDR2 is SVGAGI (reference sequence). The CDR3 length is 19 residues. This chain uses TRBV6-6 with TRBJ1-1; D may be TRBD1 (6 bases). This sequence was found in a man aged 60 to 75 with acute or convalescent COVID-19. Source material: peripheral blood. CDR3 amino acids: CASSPSWGRVFGYNTEAFF. The CDR3 DNA is TGTGCCAGCAGTCCTTCGTGGGGGCGGGTATTCGGCTACAACACTGAAGCTTTCTTT.